The source of this T cell receptor (beta chain) is a study of blood T cell repertoires in COVID-19. In the original analysis: Counts of nucleated cells, estimated from reference gene primer amplification, were obtained. Produced via immunoSEQ multiplex PCR; TCRdb's table is partial and in-frame only. V and J calls and clone size are as listed in that table; D and trimming were resolved from the DNA. The sample holds a few hundred thousand clones; over 80% are singletons and the top ten take 5% to 6%. V lost 5 bases and J lost 4; bases outside the gene matches: 7. Germline V gene data show CDR1 as SNHLY and CDR2 as FYNNEI. The CDR3 extends over 14 amino acids. Assignments of participants to cohorts depended upon their own reported clinical history. Two consecutive negative NP/OP PCR tests, clearance, or resolved symptoms defined Cohort 3 recovery.

The specimen sequenced was PBMCs or T cells enriched from blood (not recorded which). The V gene is TRBV2, the J gene TRBJ1-2, with TRBD1 identical over 7 bases. This TCR came from a man aged 30 to 39 who had recovered from COVID-19. The CDR3 DNA sequence: TGTGCCAGCAGTAACAGGGGTAGGGGCTATGGCTACACCTTC. This gives the protein CASSNRGRGYGYTF.